The TCR beta chain described here comes from a study of T-cell reconstitution after alpha-beta-depleted transplantation in children. This clonotype appeared many times. The CDR3 has 19 amino acids. The V gene's germline CDR1 is LGHDT and CDR2 YNNKEL (reference sequence). The ends lost 0 bases at V and 0 bases at J; junction bases unmatched: 9. TCRbeta library construction was performed incorporating unique molecular identifiers. TCRdb recomputed calls from the PCR reads with MiXCR, one row per CDR3 protein. In the table there are around 200,000 distinct CDR3 sequences, about 6.4% of which are singletons.

The sample here was PBMCs from the stem cell graft donor, taken from the stem cell graft. The receptor comes from a human donor who donated a stem cell graft to a child with Wiskott-Aldrich syndrome. The chain has TRBV3-1 and TRBJ2-1, with 9 bases aligning to TRBD2. DNA of the CDR3: TGTGCCAGCAGCCAAGAAGGGACTAGCCCTTCAACCTCCTACAATGAGCAGTTCTTC. Its protein product is CASSQEGTSPSTSYNEQFF.